This TCR beta chain derives from a study of blood T cell repertoires in COVID-19. Turning to the study itself: The analysed material was cDNA or gDNA that came from T cells, B-cell-depleted T cells, or PBMCs.

The study assigned cohorts using participant-reported clinical history. Note on this clone: Different DNA sequences within this sample yield the same CDR3.

Trimming shortened V by 0 bases and J by 0 bases, and 10 bases separated the two germline ends. This CDR3 comprises 16 residues. CDR1 is SGHRS, CDR2 YFSETQ, per germline. Original handling: Reference gene primer amplification yielded estimated nucleated cell counts. Libraries were prepared by immunoSEQ multiplex PCR; TCRdb keeps only in-frame clonotypes and omits some of them. V, J and clone size are those of that table, while D and trimming were read from the DNA. The sample shows about 270,000 clones, 88% of them seen only once. The chain recombines TRBV5-1 with TRBJ2-1; D may be TRBD2 (6 bases). The receptor's source is a woman in her sixties in a cohort exposed to, infected with or recovered from COVID-19 (not recorded which). Material: PBMCs or T cells enriched from blood (not recorded which). CDR3 DNA: TGCGCCAGCAGCTTGGGGGGAGGAAGCTCCTACAATGAGCAGTTCTTC. Translated, it gives CASSLGGGSSYNEQFF.